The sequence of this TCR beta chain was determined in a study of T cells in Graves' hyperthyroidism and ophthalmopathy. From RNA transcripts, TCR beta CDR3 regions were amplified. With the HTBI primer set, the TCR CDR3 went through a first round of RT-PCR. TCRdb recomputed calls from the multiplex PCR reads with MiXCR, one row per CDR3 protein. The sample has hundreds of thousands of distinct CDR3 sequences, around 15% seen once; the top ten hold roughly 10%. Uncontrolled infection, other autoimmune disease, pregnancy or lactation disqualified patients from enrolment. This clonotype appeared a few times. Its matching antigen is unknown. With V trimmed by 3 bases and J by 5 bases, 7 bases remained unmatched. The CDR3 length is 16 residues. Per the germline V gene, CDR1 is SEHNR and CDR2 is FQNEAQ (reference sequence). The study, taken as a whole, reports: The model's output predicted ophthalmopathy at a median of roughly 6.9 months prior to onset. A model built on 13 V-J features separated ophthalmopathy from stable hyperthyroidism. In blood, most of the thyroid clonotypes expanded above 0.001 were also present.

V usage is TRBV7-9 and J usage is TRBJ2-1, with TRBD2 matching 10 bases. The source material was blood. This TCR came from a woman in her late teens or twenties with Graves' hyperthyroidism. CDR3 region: CASSFWASGSHNEQFF. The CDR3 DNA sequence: TGTGCCAGCAGCTTTTGGGCTAGCGGGAGTCACAATGAGCAGTTCTTC.